One sample yielded the 26 T cell receptor beta chains listed below, sequenced in a study of shared clonotypes between healthy human individuals. TCRdb's copy holds only in-frame clones and misses some; the assay was immunoSEQ multiplex PCR. The profile shows roughly 600,000 clones, 98% of them singletons. Naive CD8 cells lacked CD45RO, underwent positive selection for CCR7 and left out terminally differentiated effector memory CD45RA+ cells. Sequencing was performed on naive CD8+ T cells sorted from blood. These receptors were taken from a man aged 25-45 years in good health.

The chain recombines TRBV5-1 with TRBJ2-5, with D perhaps TRBD1 (6 bases). The V end was cut by 3 bases, the J end by 3 bases, with 18 bases between. The CDR3 sequence is 16 residues long. CDR1 and CDR2 (germline): SGHRS, YFSETQ. CDR3 nucleotides: TGCGCCAGCAGCTCGACCCTCGCGACAGGTGAAGAGACCCAGTACTTC. It specifies CASSSTLATGEETQYF. Supplemented by reference TRBV5-1 and TRBJ2-5, the full variable domain reads KAGVTQTPRYLIKTRGQQVTLSCSPISGHRSVSWYQQTPGQGLQFLFEYFSETQRNKGNFPGRFSGRQFSNSRSEMNVSTLELGDSALYLCASSSTLATGEETQYFGPGTRLLVL.

The chain is built from TRBV11-2 and TRBJ1-1, with D hard to call. Germline V gene data show CDR1 as SGHAT and CDR2 as FQNNGV. V was cut by 5 bases and J by 1 base, with 2 bases left in between. The length of the CDR3 is 11 residues. Here the CDR3 DNA reads TGTGCCAGCAGCCAGAACACTGAAGCTTTCTTT. This codes for CASSQNTEAFF.

This chain uses TRBV4-3 with TRBJ2-1; TRBD2 matches 7 bases. Losses at the gene ends were 0 bases for V and 7 bases for J; bases not matched to a gene: 12. The CDR3 length is 17 residues. In germline, CDR1 is LGHNA, CDR2 YSLEER. CDR3 protein: CASSQDGRGGVKNEQFF. The CDR3, as DNA: TGCGCCAGCAGCCAAGATGGCCGGGGAGGGGTAAAGAATGAGCAGTTCTTC.

The V call is TRBV6-5, the J call TRBJ2-7, with 8 bases aligning to TRBD1. Germline lookup yields CDR1 MNHEY and CDR2 SVGAGI. Germline trimming cut 5 bases from V and 7 bases from J; bases unmatched to any gene: 13. The CDR3 contains 15 residues. CDR3 in DNA: TGTGCCAGCAGTACTTACAGGGGGGCACCGGAAGAGCAGTACTTC. Translated: CASSTYRGAPEEQYF.

The rearrangement joins TRBV7-2 to TRBJ1-1; tentative D call: TRBD1 (6 bases). This CDR3 is built from 16 residues. V was pared by 2 bases and J by 0 bases, with 13 bases between. CDR1 and CDR2 from the germline V gene are SGHTA and FQGNSA. CDR3 sequence: CASSLWGLGVNTEAFF. CDR3 DNA: TGTGCCAGCAGCTTATGGGGGCTGGGGGTGAACACTGAAGCTTTCTTT.

The chain uses TRBV7-9 and TRBJ2-5; D not resolved. The CDR3 is 14 residues long. Germline V gene data show CDR1 as SEHNR and CDR2 as FQNEAQ (reference sequence). Trimming took 5 bases from V and 9 from J, leaving 19 bases between them. CDR3 coding DNA: TGTGCCAGCAGCCCCCCGGGCCACCTGGCCCCCCAGTACTTC. Translating it yields CASSPPGHLAPQYF.

The chain carries TRBV7-6 and TRBJ2-5, with 12 bases lining up with TRBD1. Germline V gene data show CDR1 as SGHVS and CDR2 as FNYEAQ. This CDR3 has 16 amino acids. Germline trimming cut 4 bases from V and 4 bases from J; bases unmatched to any gene: 7. In DNA form, the CDR3 reads TGTGCCAGCAGCTGGGGACAGGGGGCAAGATTAGAGACCCAGTACTTC. Amino acid sequence: CASSWGQGARLETQYF. The entire variable domain, with the rest obtained from reference TRBV7-6 and TRBJ2-5, is as follows: GAGVSQSPRYKVTKRGQDVALRCDPISGHVSLYWYRQALGQGPEFLTYFNYEAQQDKSGLPNDRFSAERPEGSISTLTIQRTEQRDSAMYRCASSWGQGARLETQYFGPGTRLLVL.

The J gene is TRBJ1-4, the V gene TRBV5-6, with 9 bases fitting TRBD1. The CDR3 extends over 13 amino acids. Germline-derived CDR1 and CDR2 are SGHDT and YYEEEE. The V and J ends lost 4 bases and 5 bases, in that order; junction bases with no gene match: 0. The CDR3 DNA follows: TGTGCCAGCAGCGGGACAGGGAATGAAAAACTGTTTTTT. Amino acids: CASSGTGNEKLFF.

V usage is TRBV28 and J usage is TRBJ2-7; D remains unclear. Trimming stripped 6 bases from V and 2 bases from J, with 5 bases between. Germline V gene data show CDR1 as MDHEN and CDR2 as SYDVKM. There are 11 residues in the CDR3. As DNA, the CDR3 is TGTGCCAGCAGCCAAGCCTACGAGCAGTACTTC. This gives the protein CASSQAYEQYF. The full variable domain, in which reference TRBV28 and TRBJ2-7 provide the parts outside the CDR3, is DVKVTQSSRYLVKRTGEKVFLECVQDMDHENMFWYRQDPGLGLRLIYFSYDVKMKEKGDIPEGYSVSREKKERFSLILESASTNQTSMYLCASSQAYEQYFGPGTRLTVT.

The chain has TRBV15 and TRBJ2-1, with TRBD2 matching over 8 bases. The CDR3 extends over 14 amino acids. Germline CDR1 LNHNV, CDR2 YYDKDF (reference sequence). The V segment lost 3 bases and the J segment 3 bases; nucleotides outside the gene matches: 1. CDR3 sequence (DNA): TGTGCCACCAGCAGGAGCGGGAGCTACAATGAGCAGTTCTTC. This codes for CATSRSGSYNEQFF.

In DNA, the CDR3 is TGTGCCAGCTCACCACCTCCCAGGACGGGCTACAATGAGCAGTTCTTC. It codes for CASSPPPRTGYNEQFF. The rearrangement joins TRBV18 to TRBJ2-1, with D unclear. CDR1 KGHSH and CDR2 LQKENI come from the germline V gene. The V gene lost 0 bases and the J gene lost 3 bases, with 12 bases spanning the gap. The CDR3 covers 16 residues.

Comment on this clone: A read error may produce the germline difference seen at one junction end. CDR3 amino acids: CASTSGSLVREQYF. As DNA, the CDR3 is TGTGCTAGCACCAGCGGGAGCTTAGTTCGCGAGCAGTACTTC. The genes are TRBV7-7 and TRBJ2-7; 8 bases agree with TRBD2. CDR1 is SSHAT and CDR2 is FNYEAQ in the germline V gene (reference sequence). CDR3 length: 14 amino acids.

The V call is TRBV5-6, the J call TRBJ2-7; 8 bases are shared with TRBD2. CDR3 length equals 16 residues. Trimming cost V 0 bases and J 4 bases; bases outside gene matches: 9. Germline CDR1 SGHDT, CDR2 YYEEEE. The chain's CDR3 is CASSLDGSGAVYEQYF. The CDR3 DNA is TGTGCCAGCAGCTTGGATGGTAGCGGGGCTGTTTACGAGCAGTACTTC.

The chain uses TRBV19 and TRBJ1-2; no firm D call. Looked up from germline, CDR1 is LNHDA and CDR2 is SQIVND (reference sequence). The CDR3 consists of 14 residues. V lost 5 bases, J lost 8 bases, and 18 bases lay in between. The CDR3 loop reads CASSAAQSLGGYTF. The CDR3 coding sequence is TGTGCCAGTAGTGCCGCGCAGAGCCTCGGGGGCTACACCTTC. The full variable domain, completed using reference TRBV19 and TRBJ1-2, is DGGITQSPKYLFRKEGQNVTLSCEQNLNHDAMYWYRQDPGQGLRLIYYSQIVNDFQKGDIAEGYSVSREKKESFPLTVTSAQKNPTAFYLCASSAAQSLGGYTFGSGTRLTVV.

This chain links TRBV2 with TRBJ1-5, with TRBD1 as a possible D gene (5 bases). The CDR3 totals 13 residues. Germline values: CDR1 SNHLY, CDR2 FYNNEI. Trimming shortened V by 8 bases and J by 7 bases, and 15 bases separated the two germline ends. CDR3 DNA sequence: TGTGCCAGCTCCCTCGGGGGGGGACAGCCCCAGCATTTT. The encoded protein is CASSLGGGQPQHF.

The rearrangement joins TRBV6-9 to TRBJ2-7; tentatively, D is TRBD2 (5 bases). The germline CDR1 and CDR2 sequences are MNHGY and SVAAGI. V was shortened by 4 bases and J by 0 bases, with 13 bases between the two germline ends. This CDR3 region has 15 residues. The chain's CDR3 is CASSSRGGSSYEQYF. The CDR3 DNA sequence: TGTGCCAGCAGTTCCCGGGGTGGGAGCTCCTACGAGCAGTACTTC.

The chain links TRBV7-9 to TRBJ2-7; TRBD1 aligns across 8 bases. V shed 3 bases, J shed 2 bases, and the junction held 6 bases outside the gene matches. Germline CDR1 SEHNR, CDR2 FQNEAQ (reference sequence). The CDR3 loop spans 15 amino acids. The CDR3 loop reads CASSFSETGAYEQYF. The CDR3 coding sequence is TGTGCCAGCAGCTTTTCCGAGACAGGGGCCTACGAGCAGTACTTC. Variable domain in full (rest from reference TRBV7-9 and TRBJ2-7): DTGVSQNPRHKITKRGQNVTFRCDPISEHNRLYWYRQTLGQGPEFLTYFQNEAQLEKSRLLSDRFSAERPKGSFSTLEIQRTEQGDSAMYLCASSFSETGAYEQYFGPGTRLTVT.

This clone was seen once. The chain carries TRBV15 and TRBJ2-2, with D maybe TRBD1 (6 bases). V lost 2 bases and J 0 bases, leaving 13 bases between the germline ends. Per germline, CDR1 LNHNV and CDR2 YYDKDF (reference sequence). The CDR3 length is 17 residues. The CDR3 loop reads CATSRPRDNPNTGELFF. As DNA, the CDR3 is TGTGCCACCAGCAGACCCCGGGACAACCCGAACACCGGGGAGCTGTTTTTT.

This clone appeared once. The chain has TRBV29-1 and TRBJ2-7; no clear D. V was clipped by 4 bases and J by 4 bases, with 8 bases between them. CDR1 is SQVTM and CDR2 is ANQGSEA in the germline V gene. CDR3 length: 11 amino acids. The CDR3 sequence is CSVVSGYEQYF. The CDR3 nucleotides read TGCAGCGTTGTCTCGGGTTACGAGCAGTACTTC.

The chain carries TRBV7-6 and TRBJ2-6, with D uncertain. The ends were cut back, 3 bases at V and 4 bases at J, with 4 bases in the middle. Germline assignment: CDR1 SGHVS and CDR2 FNYEAQ. CDR3 size: 13 residues. CDR3 nucleotides: TGTGCCAGCAGCTTTTGGGGGGCCAACGTCCTGACTTTC. It is translated as CASSFWGANVLTF.

V gene TRBV27 combines with J gene TRBJ2-3, with D tentatively TRBD2 (5 bases). The germline V gene encodes CDR1 MNHEY and CDR2 SMNVEV (reference sequence). The CDR3 has 14 amino acids. V was trimmed by 5 bases and J by 0 bases, leaving 9 bases between them. CDR3 bases: TGTGCCAGCAGTGACTACTCTAGCACAGATACGCAGTATTTT. It yields the protein CASSDYSSTDTQYF.

This rearrangement joins TRBV5-1 to TRBJ2-7; D call uncertain. CDR1 and CDR2 from the germline V gene are SGHRS and YFSETQ. The CDR3 has 11 residues. V lost 1 base and J lost 5, with 4 bases in between. This CDR3 reads CASSLLDEQYF. The DNA for the CDR3 is TGCGCCAGCAGCTTGTTGGACGAGCAGTACTTC.

V usage is TRBV7-9 and J usage is TRBJ1-4; a possible D gene is TRBD1 (5 bases). The germline V and J ends were trimmed by 4 bases and 6 bases, with 12 bases remaining between them. The CDR3 covers 14 residues. Germline CDR1 SEHNR, CDR2 FQNEAQ (reference sequence). The CDR3 DNA is TGTGCCAGCAGCTCGGGGGAGACAGATGAAAAACTGTTTTTT. Translation gives CASSSGETDEKLFF.

V and J are TRBV27 and TRBJ2-2, with D unclear. The CDR3 runs 13 residues. Deletions cut 6 bases from V and 6 bases from J, with 11 bases between. CDR1 and CDR2 (germline): MNHEY, SMNVEV (reference sequence). The CDR3 sequence is CASRPQGAGELFF. The CDR3 bases are TGTGCCAGCAGGCCTCAAGGCGCCGGGGAGCTGTTTTTT.

The rearrangement uses TRBV5-6 and TRBJ2-5, with a possible D match to TRBD2 (6 bases). Per germline, CDR1 SGHDT and CDR2 YYEEEE. The length of the CDR3 is 14 residues. V dropped 1 base and J dropped 5 bases, with 12 bases sitting between them. The CDR3 loop is CASSLFGGEETQYF. CDR3 nucleotide sequence: TGTGCCAGCAGCTTGTTCGGAGGGGAGGAGACCCAGTACTTC.

J is TRBJ2-1 and V is TRBV19; 9 positions agree with TRBD2. Germline values: CDR1 LNHDA, CDR2 SQIVND (reference sequence). This CDR3 has 15 residues. V dropped 5 bases and J dropped 3; count of bases not matched to a gene: 5. As DNA, the CDR3 is TGTGCCAGTAGTTTGGCTAGCGGGATCTACAATGAGCAGTTCTTC. Its protein product is CASSLASGIYNEQFF.